The present entry profiles one T cell receptor beta chain with its context. This entry is derived from a study of blood T cell repertoires in COVID-19. Study as a whole: PBMCs, B-cell-depleted T cells, or T cells were the source of the cDNA or gDNA that made up the material.

Per germline, CDR1 MNHEY and CDR2 SVGEGT. This CDR3 is 14 amino acids long. The V gene end was trimmed by 6 bases and the J gene end by 4 bases; junction bases not matched to a gene: 6. Study processing details: Estimation of nucleated cell counts relied on the amplification of reference gene primers. TCRdb keeps only in-frame clones here, not all; method: immunoSEQ multiplex PCR. The V and J calls and the clone size are those of that table, but D and trimming were determined from the DNA. This table has 100,000 or so clones, 80% appearing once. This receptor was obtained from a man aged 65 to 85 with active or convalescent COVID-19. The sample comprised peripheral blood. The chain employs TRBV6-2 or TRBV6-3 and TRBJ2-7; 10 bases match TRBD2. For the CDR3, the DNA is TGTGCCAGCAGCCGTAGCGGGGGGTATTACGAGCAGTACTTC. Its translation is CASSRSGGYYEQYF.